This T cell receptor (beta chain) stems from a study of OX40 agonist ivuxolimab in advanced cancers. Study overall: Participants, 70% to 90% male, averaged about 56 years of age, ranging from roughly 20 to 85. Findings and limits, study-wide: Among T cells, CD8+ cells averaged more expanded clones than CD4+ cells. Both blood CD4+ and CD8+ T cells showed clonal growth by week 6 at 0.1 to 3.0 mg/kg.

Sequencing was performed with immunoSEQ multiplex PCR; in TCRdb, only in-frame clones are kept and a portion is missing. The data contain over 50,000 clones, about 92% of them seen just once; the ten biggest clones take up more than 20%. In the case of this clone: The antigen remains undetermined.

Enrollment shut out patients with autoimmune disease history or systemic immunosuppression. V lost 7 bases, J lost 15 bases, and 19 bases lay in between. Germline CDR1 SNHLY, CDR2 FYNNEI. The CDR3 runs 12 residues. The TCR comes from an adult with an advanced solid tumor such as melanoma, head and neck, liver or kidney cancer. The sequenced sample was CD4+ or CD8+ T cells sorted from blood, obtained in a trial of the OX40 agonist ivuxolimab. V gene TRBV2 combines with J gene TRBJ2-1, with D possibly TRBD2 on 6 matching bases. The CDR3 reads CASTPGLTSPFF. CDR3 DNA: TGTGCCAGCACACCGGGACTTACGAGTCCGTTCTTC.